This entry is about one T cell receptor (beta chain). The antigen remains unidentified. These data originate in a study of radiotherapy plus CTLA-4 blockade in lung cancer. Overall study: Across the patients, objective responses occurred in 18%, and disease control in approximately 30%. Whole-study findings and limits: Blood saw expansion of tumor-derived TCR clones after radiotherapy plus ipilimumab.

The CDR3 runs to 15 residues. The germline V gene encodes CDR1 SEHNR and CDR2 FQNEAQ (reference sequence). V lost 5 bases to trimming and J lost 5 bases; unmatched junction nucleotides: 10. Sequenced by immunoSEQ multiplex PCR; TCRdb stores in-frame clones only, minus some. The data hold roughly 30,000 clones, with 75% to 85% observed a single time. The chain uses TRBV7-9 and TRBJ2-5; 8 positions agree with TRBD1. The receptor was isolated from a human donor with non-small cell lung cancer that progressed on radiotherapy plus ipilimumab. Sequencing used peripheral blood, obtained from a patient treated with radiotherapy plus ipilimumab. The DNA of the CDR3 is TGTGCCAGCAGCCGCGGGACAGGCAATTCGGAGACCCAGTACTTC. Translating it yields CASSRGTGNSETQYF.